This T cell receptor beta chain was retrieved from a study of CXCR3-negative and CXCR3-positive naive CD8 T cells. Study-wide context: Overall TRB read output was around 140 million, and each library contained about 1.5 +/- 0.3 million reads. General observations from the study: In CXCR3-positive naive cells, the TRB CDR3s were more hydrophobic than in CXCR3-negative naive cells.

About this clonotype itself: Its specificity is not known.

Germline CDR1 MDHEN, CDR2 SYDVKM. This CDR3 has 12 residues. Those CD8+ T cells considered naive were CD45RO-CCR7+CD27+CD95-. Each TRB cDNA library was prepared by 5' RACE (with UMI labels). TCRdb re-called the 5' RACE reads; every CDR3 protein appears as one record, without DNA. The sample totals over 100,000 distinct CDR3 sequences. Material for sequencing was naive CXCR3+ CD8+ T cells from blood. The subset denotes: CD45RO-CCR7+CD27+CD95- naive CD8+ T cells expressing CXCR3 (TNR3+). The chain couples TRBV28 to TRBJ1-2. The clonotype comes from a human donor in good health. Some clones in this sample may be carry-over from other donors' samples. The CDR3 is CASTLGRGGYTF.